These 25 T cell receptor beta chains were all obtained from the same sample, sequenced in a study of technical replicates of blood from a handful of donors. Generated by immunoSEQ multiplex PCR, the TCRdb table keeps only in-frame clones and is missing some. The sample contains some 87,000 clones, around 96% of which appear only once. The sample comprised T cells isolated from PBMCs. The receptors stem from a human donor in good health.

The V and J genes are TRBV7-9 and TRBJ2-7, with 9 bases fitting TRBD1. Germline loops: CDR1 SEHNR, CDR2 FQNEAQ (reference sequence). The CDR3 length is 15 residues. Unmatched junction bases numbered 7, after V lost 5 bases and J lost 2 bases. DNA of the CDR3: TGTGCCAGCAGCCCCCGGGACAGGGCAACCTACGAGCAGTACTTC. As protein: CASSPRDRATYEQYF.

V usage is TRBV10-1 and J usage is TRBJ1-1, with D maybe TRBD1 (5 bases). The germline CDR1 and CDR2 sequences are WNHNN and SYGVQD (reference sequence). The CDR3 is made up of 10 amino acids. Trimming left V 4 bases short and J 10 bases short, with 7 bases between. CDR3 protein: CASSAGLAFF. The CDR3 bases are TGCGCCAGCAGTGCAGGGTTAGCTTTCTTT.

The rearrangement links TRBV5-1 to TRBJ1-4; D uncertain. The CDR3 is made up of 13 amino acids. From germline, CDR1 is SGHRS and CDR2 YFSETQ. Trimming pared 3 bases from V and 7 bases from J, leaving 10 bases between. CDR3 residues: CASSSGNREKLFF. CDR3 DNA sequence: TGCGCCAGCAGCTCGGGGAACCGTGAAAAACTGTTTTTT.

The chain uses TRBV7-8 and TRBJ2-2; D is unresolved. CDR3 length: 12 amino acids. V was shortened by 5 bases and J by 2 bases, with 3 bases between the two germline ends. In germline, CDR1 is SGHVS, CDR2 FQNEAQ. The CDR3 DNA reads as TGTGCCAGCAGCCCTAACACCGGGGAGCTGTTTTTT. It translates to CASSPNTGELFF.

The chain carries TRBV6-6 and TRBJ2-7, with D unresolved. V lost 2 bases and J 6 bases, leaving 11 bases between the germline ends. Germline values: CDR1 MNHNY, CDR2 SVGAGI (reference sequence). The CDR3 totals 13 residues. The CDR3 loop reads CASSYNPKSEQYF. CDR3 sequence (DNA): TGTGCCAGCAGTTACAACCCTAAATCCGAGCAGTACTTC.

This chain uses TRBV28 with TRBJ1-2, with TRBD1 matching 7 bases. V was clipped by 6 bases and J by 2 bases; unmatched bases: 6. CDR1 and CDR2 (germline): MDHEN, SYDVKM. This CDR3 contains 14 residues. Here the CDR3 reads CASRSGTVNYGYTF. In DNA form, the CDR3 reads TGTGCCAGCAGATCAGGGACAGTGAACTATGGCTACACCTTC.

The CDR3 sequence: CASRQGTEKLFF. CDR3 DNA sequence: TGTGCCTCCAGACAGGGAACAGAAAAACTGTTTTTT. V and J are TRBV30 and TRBJ1-4; 7 bases line up with TRBD1. V gave up 7 bases and J gave up 8 bases; unmatched junction bases: 7. CDR1 and CDR2 from the germline V gene are GTSNPN and SVGIG (reference sequence). The length of the CDR3 is 12 residues.

The genes are TRBV28 and TRBJ2-5, with D possibly matching TRBD2 (6 bases). This CDR3 comprises 12 residues. CDR1 is MDHEN, CDR2 SYDVKM, per germline. The V end lost 6 bases, the J end lost 4 bases, and 9 bases lay between the germline ends. CDR3 bases: TGTGCCAGCAGGTCGGGAGTAGAGACCCAGTACTTC. Its translation is CASRSGVETQYF. Complete variable domain (other parts from reference TRBV28 and TRBJ2-5): DVKVTQSSRYLVKRTGEKVFLECVQDMDHENMFWYRQDPGLGLRLIYFSYDVKMKEKGDIPEGYSVSREKKERFSLILESASTNQTSMYLCASRSGVETQYFGPGTRLLVL.

The chain has TRBV11-3 and TRBJ2-3, with 10 positions matching TRBD1. The CDR3 consists of 13 residues. Germline trimming cut 6 bases from V and 3 bases from J; bases unmatched to any gene: 0. Germline CDR1 and CDR2: SGHNT and YENEEA. CDR3 DNA sequence: TGTGCCAGCAGGGGACAGGGGACAGATACGCAGTATTTT. Translation: CASRGQGTDTQYF.

The genes are TRBV7-3 and TRBJ2-7; 8 bases are shared with TRBD2. Germline CDR1 SGHTA, CDR2 FQGTGA. CDR3 size: 15 residues. J was trimmed by 0 bases and V by 1 base; bases with no gene match: 2. CDR3 loop: CASSLIGTSSYEQYF. CDR3 coding DNA: TGTGCCAGCAGCTTAATCGGGACTAGCTCCTACGAGCAGTACTTC.

This clone showed up just once. V is TRBV11-2 and J is TRBJ1-5; TRBD1 aligns across 10 bases. The CDR3 spans 15 residues. V lost 3 bases and J lost 4; bases outside the gene matches: 3. The V gene's germline CDR1 is SGHAT and CDR2 FQNNGV. The CDR3 reads CASSLGQGQNQPQHF. For the CDR3, the DNA is TGTGCCAGCAGCTTGGGACAGGGGCAAAATCAGCCCCAGCATTTT. The complete variable domain, with remaining parts taken from reference TRBV11-2 and TRBJ1-5, reads EAGVAQSPRYKIIEKRQSVAFWCNPISGHATLYWYQQILGQGPKLLIQFQNNGVVDDSQLPKDRFSAERLKGVDSTLKIQPAKLEDSAVYLCASSLGQGQNQPQHFGDGTRLSIL.

The chain has TRBV27 and TRBJ1-2; no reliable D call. The CDR3 runs 15 residues. Trimming pared 1 base from V and 3 bases from J, leaving 12 bases between. Germline CDR1 reads MNHEY; CDR2 reads SMNVEV (reference sequence). The CDR3 DNA reads TGTGCCAGCAGTTTATTGAGCTCGGTGGACTATGGCTACACCTTC. This translates into CASSLLSSVDYGYTF.

This clone was recorded only once. The chain links TRBV28 to TRBJ2-1; D is ambiguous. The CDR3 loop spans 12 amino acids. The V gene's germline CDR1 is MDHEN and CDR2 SYDVKM. Deletions cut 1 base from V and 9 bases from J, with 7 bases between. In DNA form, the CDR3 reads TGTGCCAGCAGTTTATTCTCGGGTGAGCAGTTCTTC. It encodes CASSLFSGEQFF. Full variable domain (outside the CDR3, taken from reference TRBV28 and TRBJ2-1): DVKVTQSSRYLVKRTGEKVFLECVQDMDHENMFWYRQDPGLGLRLIYFSYDVKMKEKGDIPEGYSVSREKKERFSLILESASTNQTSMYLCASSLFSGEQFFGPGTRLTVL.

The chain carries TRBV30 and TRBJ1-2; TRBD1 might be the D (6 bases). Germline V lookup: CDR1 GTSNPN, CDR2 SVGIG (reference sequence). The CDR3 is made up of 15 amino acids. With 3 bases removed from V and 4 bases from J, the gap between germline ends came to 18 bases. CDR3 coding DNA: TGTGCCTGGAGCGTGGCAGGGGTAGTTGGCTATGGCTACACCTTC. Protein product: CAWSVAGVVGYGYTF. The full variable domain, in which reference TRBV30 and TRBJ1-2 provide the parts outside the CDR3, is SQTIHQWPATLVQPVGSPLSLECTVEGTSNPNLYWYRQAAGRGLQLLFYSVGIGQISSEVPQNLSASRPQDRQFILSSKKLLLSDSGFYLCAWSVAGVVGYGYTFGSGTRLTVV.

The chain has TRBV19 and TRBJ1-2; TRBD1 agrees at 7 bases. The CDR3 length is 15 residues. V lost 4 bases and J lost 2; bases outside the gene matches: 7. Germline V lookup: CDR1 LNHDA, CDR2 SQIVND (reference sequence). CDR3 protein: CASSNPGQLNYGYTF. In DNA form, the CDR3 reads TGTGCCAGTAGTAACCCGGGACAGCTAAACTATGGCTACACCTTC.

The chain employs TRBV7-3 and TRBJ2-6; D perhaps matches TRBD1 (6 bases). This CDR3 has 16 amino acids. The V end lost 5 bases, the J end lost 2 bases, and 13 bases lay between the germline ends. Germline values: CDR1 SGHTA, CDR2 FQGTGA. CDR3 DNA: TGTGCCAGCAGCACACCAGGGGTCCCTGGGGCCAACGTCCTGACTTTC. It yields the protein CASSTPGVPGANVLTF.

This chain uses TRBV19 with TRBJ1-1, with a weak D call TRBD1 (6 bases). Germline CDR1 and CDR2: LNHDA and SQIVND (reference sequence). The CDR3 is 14 amino acids. Trimming removed 1 base at V and 2 bases at J, with 8 bases between. The CDR3 DNA is TGTGCCAGTAGTATAGCACAGGGAAACACTGAAGCTTTCTTT. Encoded protein: CASSIAQGNTEAFF.

The chain links TRBV2 to TRBJ2-7, with D unresolved. CDR1 SNHLY and CDR2 FYNNEI come from the germline V gene. This CDR3 region has 15 residues. Trimming left V 6 bases short and J 2 bases short, with 17 bases between. The CDR3 loop reads CASSPSPSQTYEQYF. In DNA, the CDR3 is TGTGCCAGCAGCCCAAGTCCCTCGCAGACCTACGAGCAGTACTTC.

CDR3: CASSLRDGSYGYTF. The CDR3, as DNA: TGTGCCAGCAGCTTAAGGGACGGGAGCTATGGCTACACCTTC. The chain couples TRBV7-3 to TRBJ1-2; a weak D match, TRBD1 (5 bases). Trimming pared 1 base from V and 4 bases from J, leaving 10 bases between. CDR3 length: 14 residues. CDR1 and CDR2 from the germline V gene are SGHTA and FQGTGA.

The genes are TRBV13 and TRBJ2-7; D is perhaps TRBD2 (6 bases). The CDR3 runs 14 residues. CDR1 PRHDT and CDR2 FYEKMQ come from the germline V gene (reference sequence). With 5 bases removed from V and 3 bases from J, the gap between germline ends came to 14 bases. The CDR3 reads CASSPRGLNYEQYF. CDR3 nucleotide sequence: TGTGCCAGCAGCCCCCGGGGACTGAACTACGAGCAGTACTTC.

The rearrangement joins TRBV14 to TRBJ2-7; 8 positions agree with TRBD1. Germline V CDR1 and CDR2: SGHDN, FVKESK. With V trimmed by 8 bases and J by 8 bases, 8 bases remained unmatched. The CDR3 loop spans 12 amino acids. In DNA form, the CDR3 reads TGTGCCAGCGTATGGACAGGGACAAAGCAGTACTTC. Encoded protein: CASVWTGTKQYF.

CDR3 amino acids: CAWSSGTAYEQYF. CDR3 DNA: TGTGCCTGGTCTAGCGGGACAGCCTACGAGCAGTACTTC. V and J are TRBV30 and TRBJ2-7; 9 bases line up with TRBD2. Trimming at V came to 5 bases and at J to 2 bases, leaving 4 bases not matched to a gene. This CDR3 has 13 amino acids. Germline V gene sequence: CDR1 GTSNPN, CDR2 SVGIG (reference sequence).

J is TRBJ1-2 and V is TRBV6-1, with D tentatively TRBD1 (5 bases). The germline V and J ends were trimmed by 2 bases and 2 bases, with 6 bases remaining between them. The CDR3 is made up of 13 amino acids. CDR1 is MNHNS, CDR2 SASEGT, per germline. CDR3 nucleotide sequence: TGTGCCAGCAGTGAATCAGGGAACTATGGCTACACCTTC. This translates into CASSESGNYGYTF.

The chain has TRBV30 and TRBJ1-1, with 11 bases lining up with TRBD1. Germline assignment: CDR1 GTSNPN and CDR2 SVGIG (reference sequence). This CDR3 comprises 14 residues. Trimming cost V 3 bases and J 6 bases; bases outside gene matches: 6. The CDR3 spells CAWSVGQGAAEAFF. DNA for the CDR3: TGTGCCTGGAGCGTTGGACAGGGGGCGGCTGAAGCTTTCTTT.

The chain is built from TRBV27 and TRBJ1-3; the match to TRBD1 covers 7 bases. The ends lost 6 bases at V and 2 bases at J; junction bases unmatched: 4. The CDR3 is 14 residues long. The germline V gene encodes CDR1 MNHEY and CDR2 SMNVEV (reference sequence). CDR3 bases: TGTGCCAGCAGCCTTACAGGGGCTGGAAACACCATATATTTT. Protein product: CASSLTGAGNTIYF.